Included here is one T cell receptor beta chain sequence, with context. As yet, its antigen is unknown. From germline, CDR1 is LGHNT and CDR2 FRNRAP. Trimming at V came to 6 bases and at J to 0 bases, leaving 2 bases not matched to a gene. CDR3 length: 14 residues. The data were obtained in a study of OX40 agonist ivuxolimab in advanced cancers. Findings and caveats of the study: Near-lowest levels of clonal expansion characterized partial responders at 0.1-3.0 mg/kg. Clones of CD4+ and CD8+ blood T cells grew by week 6 at doses of 0.1 to 3.0 mg/kg.

Libraries were prepared by immunoSEQ multiplex PCR; TCRdb keeps only in-frame clonotypes and omits some of them. This table has tens of thousands of clones, about four fifths appearing once. The chain employs TRBV12-5 and TRBJ1-2, with 9 positions matching TRBD1. The clonotype originates from an adult with an advanced solid tumor such as melanoma, head and neck, liver or kidney cancer. The specimen was CD4+ or CD8+ T cells sorted from blood, collected in a trial of the OX40 agonist ivuxolimab. CDR3 amino acids: CASGRQGANYGYTF. The CDR3 nucleotides read TGTGCTAGTGGAAGACAGGGGGCTAACTATGGCTACACCTTC.